Each of the 23 T cell receptor beta chains below was sequenced from the same sample in a study of T cells after yellow fever vaccination. TCRdb reprocessed the 5' RACE reads with MiXCR, giving one entry per CDR3 protein. The sample has tens of thousands of distinct CDR3 sequences; 13% are singletons. The source material was CD8+ T cells not binding an NS4B(214-222) dextramer, sorted from PBMCs, sampled approximately 22 days after the first yellow fever vaccination. These receptors were taken from a young man who received the YFV17D yellow fever vaccine.

A few counts support this clonotype. This sequence joins TRBV15 and TRBJ2-5; D is perhaps TRBD1 (5 bases). The V end was cut by 3 bases, the J end by 5 bases, with 13 bases between. The CDR3 extends over 14 amino acids. Germline CDR1 reads LNHNV; CDR2 reads YYDKDF (reference sequence). The chain's CDR3 is CATSRGRGRETQYF. The CDR3 DNA follows: TGTGCCACCAGCAGGGGGCGAGGCCGGGAGACCCAGTACTTC.

The rearrangement joins TRBV4-1 to TRBJ2-1; either TRBD1 or TRBD2 may fit D (5 bases each). The CDR3 consists of 15 residues. Germline V gene lookup returns CDR1 MGHRA and CDR2 YSYEKL. V was cut by 4 bases and J by 4 bases, with 14 bases left in between. CDR3 bases: TGCGCCAGCAGCCCACCAGGGACCCTTTACAATGAGCAGTTCTTC. Translating gives CASSPPGTLYNEQFF.

The chain carries TRBV7-9 and TRBJ2-7; possibly TRBD2 for D (5 bases). Trimming stripped 6 bases from V and 4 bases from J, with 13 bases between. Germline loops: CDR1 SEHNR, CDR2 FQNEAQ (reference sequence). The CDR3 extends over 13 amino acids. The DNA for the CDR3 is TGTGCCAGCAGTCGGACCGAGGGATACGAGCAGTACTTC. Protein product: CASSRTEGYEQYF.

This clonotype was counted at least ten times. The rearrangement uses TRBV7-3 and TRBJ2-3; 8 nucleotides align to TRBD1. Germline CDR1 SGHTA, CDR2 FQGTGA. Trimming took 5 bases from V and 2 from J; bases not matched to a gene: 9. This CDR3 is built from 16 residues. CDR3 protein: CASSQTGGPTTDTQYF. CDR3 DNA sequence: TGTGCCAGCAGCCAAACAGGGGGGCCTACCACAGATACGCAGTATTTT.

The V and J genes are TRBV7-6 and TRBJ2-3; 9 nucleotides match TRBD2. This CDR3 comprises 17 residues. CDR1 SGHVS and CDR2 FNYEAQ come from the germline V gene. J was trimmed by 3 bases and V by 5 bases; bases with no gene match: 12. The CDR3, as DNA: TGTGCCAGCAGCGAACCGGGACTAGCCCTTGGGACAGATACGCAGTATTTT. Protein sequence: CASSEPGLALGTDTQYF.

This clonotype occurred a few times. This chain links TRBV4-1 with TRBJ2-1; D unclear. This CDR3 comprises 12 residues. V lost 2 bases and J lost 5, with 4 bases in between. CDR1 and CDR2 from the germline V gene are MGHRA and YSYEKL. CDR3 sequence reads: CASSQSDNEQFF. Here the CDR3 DNA reads TGCGCCAGCAGCCAATCAGACAATGAGCAGTTCTTC.

V is TRBV4-2 and J is TRBJ1-1, with 11 bases aligning to TRBD1. This CDR3 contains 17 residues. Looked up from germline, CDR1 is LGHNA and CDR2 is YNFKEQ. V lost 1 base and J lost 5; bases outside the gene matches: 9. The CDR3, as DNA: TGTGCCAGCAGCCAAGGGGCCGGACAGGGGGCGAATACTGAAGCTTTCTTT. This codes for CASSQGAGQGANTEAFF.

Many counts were recorded for this clonotype. The chain couples TRBV24-1 to TRBJ2-1; D not resolved. Germline V gene sequence: CDR1 KGHDR, CDR2 SFDVKD. There are 12 residues in the CDR3. The ends were cut back, 3 bases at V and 5 bases at J, with 4 bases in the middle. CDR3 in amino acids: CATSDNDNEQFF. The CDR3 coding sequence is TGTGCCACCAGTGATAACGACAATGAGCAGTTCTTC.

A few counts support this clonotype. The genes are TRBV29-1 and TRBJ2-5; D unclear. This CDR3 is 12 amino acids long. Germline values: CDR1 SQVTM, CDR2 ANQGSEA. V gave up 7 bases and J gave up 5 bases, with 14 bases separating them. The CDR3 DNA is TGCAGCGCTGATGGTGGTTGGGAGACCCAGTACTTC. It yields the protein CSADGGWETQYF.

This clonotype was recorded a few times. The gene calls are TRBV11-2 and TRBJ2-3; 7 bases map to TRBD2. The CDR3 runs to 14 residues. The trim removed 5 bases at V and 2 bases at J, leaving 4 bases unmatched. The V gene's germline CDR1 is SGHAT and CDR2 FQNNGV. The CDR3 sequence is CASSPGLVTDTQYF. In DNA form, the CDR3 reads TGTGCCAGCAGCCCCGGACTAGTCACAGATACGCAGTATTTT.

The sample holds a few counts of this clonotype. The chain is built from TRBV5-1 and TRBJ2-1, with 8 bases that match TRBD1. Unmatched junction bases numbered 10, after V lost 0 bases and J lost 5 bases. This CDR3 spans 17 amino acids. Per the germline V gene, CDR1 is SGHRS and CDR2 is YFSETQ. The CDR3 nucleotides are TGCGCCAGCAGCTTGGGACAGGGGATGAAGACTAACAATGAGCAGTTCTTC. Residues: CASSLGQGMKTNNEQFF.

The rearrangement uses TRBV20-1 and TRBJ2-1; 7 nucleotides align to TRBD1. Trimming took 3 bases from V and 3 from J; bases not matched to a gene: 5. CDR1 and CDR2 from the germline V gene are DFQATT and SNEGSKA (reference sequence). This CDR3 region has 14 residues. The CDR3 loop reads CSARGTADYNEQFF. In nucleotides, the CDR3 is TGCAGTGCTAGGGGGACAGCAGACTACAATGAGCAGTTCTTC.

This sequence joins TRBV20-1 and TRBJ2-7; 13 nucleotides match TRBD2. The CDR3 extends over 15 amino acids. Trimming removed 6 bases from V and 2 bases from J; junction bases left unmatched: 7. Germline-derived CDR1 and CDR2 are DFQATT and SNEGSKA (reference sequence). The CDR3 sequence: CSARLAGGLPYEQYF. CDR3 nucleotide sequence: TGCAGTGCGCGACTAGCGGGGGGCCTGCCCTACGAGCAGTACTTC.

The chain is built from TRBV5-4 and TRBJ2-2, with D hard to call. The CDR3 is 15 residues long. CDR1 is SGHNT, CDR2 YYREEE, per germline (reference sequence). The germline V and J ends were trimmed by 4 bases and 5 bases, with 15 bases remaining between them. The CDR3 DNA is TGTGCCAGCAGCCGGCAGGACCCCGGAACCGGGGAGCTGTTTTTT. Encoded protein: CASSRQDPGTGELFF.

Only a few counts were recorded for this clonotype. The CDR3 DNA reads as TGTGCCAGCAGTTACTCGACGGTGGGCGGGGGCCACACCGGGGAGCTGTTTTTT. Translated, it gives CASSYSTVGGGHTGELFF. The J gene is TRBJ2-2, the V gene TRBV6-5; TRBD2 is a possible D gene (7 bases). V was shortened by 0 bases and J by 3 bases, with 17 bases between the two germline ends. CDR1 is MNHEY, CDR2 SVGAGI, per germline. The CDR3 runs 18 residues.

This clonotype was counted at least ten times. This rearrangement joins TRBV10-1 to TRBJ2-5; 8 nucleotides match TRBD2. Trimming removed 5 bases from V and 4 bases from J; junction bases left unmatched: 6. Germline V gene sequence: CDR1 WNHNN, CDR2 SYGVQD (reference sequence). The CDR3 sequence is 14 residues long. The CDR3 here is CASSLSGDGETQYF. The CDR3 DNA is TGCGCCAGCAGTCTTAGCGGGGACGGAGAGACCCAGTACTTC.

Sample share makes this clonotype medium-sized (0.01 to 0.1%). This rearrangement joins TRBV20-1 to TRBJ2-3; D gene unclear. V lost 6 bases, J lost 3 bases, and 13 bases lay in between. This CDR3 spans 13 amino acids. Germline loops: CDR1 DFQATT, CDR2 SNEGSKA (reference sequence). The DNA of the CDR3 is TGCAGTGCCGACGAACGAGGAACAGATACGCAGTATTTT. Protein: CSADERGTDTQYF.

CDR3 region: CASSLNRDRERQFF. CDR3 nucleotide sequence: TGCGCCAGCAGCTTGAACCGGGACAGGGAGCGGCAGTTCTTC. The chain couples TRBV5-1 to TRBJ2-1; TRBD1 agrees at 9 bases. Germline values: CDR1 SGHRS, CDR2 YFSETQ. The CDR3 spans 14 residues. V was pared by 1 base and J by 12 bases, with 8 bases of the junction left unmatched. Full variable domain (missing parts from reference TRBV5-1 and TRBJ2-1): KAGVTQTPRYLIKTRGQQVTLSCSPISGHRSVSWYQQTPGQGLQFLFEYFSETQRNKGNFPGRFSGRQFSNSRSEMNVSTLELGDSALYLCASSLNRDRERQFFGPGTRLTVL.

V and J are TRBV9 and TRBJ1-5, with D possibly matching TRBD1 (6 bases). This CDR3 spans 14 amino acids. With 4 bases removed from V and 0 bases from J, the gap between germline ends came to 8 bases. The germline CDR1 and CDR2 sequences are SGDLS and YYNGEE. This chain's CDR3 is CASSPGDSNQPQHF. The CDR3 coding sequence is TGTGCCAGCAGCCCAGGGGATAGCAATCAGCCCCAGCATTTT.

This clonotype was seen only a few times. The chain recombines TRBV5-1 with TRBJ2-3; the match to TRBD1 covers 8 bases. Germline V gene sequence: CDR1 SGHRS, CDR2 YFSETQ. This CDR3 contains 15 residues. Trimming at V came to 4 bases and at J to 4 bases, leaving 8 bases not matched to a gene. The CDR3 reads CASSPFGQGADTQYF. The CDR3 DNA is TGCGCCAGCAGCCCCTTTGGACAGGGCGCAGATACGCAGTATTTT.

This clonotype was counted a few times. The chain recombines TRBV4-3 with TRBJ1-1, with 8 positions matching TRBD1. CDR1 LGHNA and CDR2 YSLEER come from the germline V gene. The V gene end was trimmed by 6 bases and the J gene end by 5 bases; junction bases not matched to a gene: 11. CDR3 length: 15 amino acids. The CDR3 loop is CASRDRVASYTEAFF. The CDR3 DNA is TGCGCCAGCAGGGACAGGGTGGCGAGTTATACTGAAGCTTTCTTT.

This clonotype occurred a few times. The V call is TRBV9, the J call TRBJ1-6; D possibly corresponds to TRBD1 (5 bases). From germline, CDR1 is SGDLS and CDR2 YYNGEE. This CDR3 contains 15 residues. V was cut by 0 bases and J by 8 bases, with 12 bases left in between. CDR3 residues: CASSVVGGLDSPLHF. Written as DNA, the CDR3 is TGTGCCAGCAGCGTAGTTGGGGGGTTGGATTCACCCCTCCACTTT. The variable domain in full, with the rest retrieved from reference TRBV9 and TRBJ1-6, is DSGVTQTPKHLITATGQRVTLRCSPRSGDLSVYWYQQSLDQGLQFLIQYYNGEERAKGNILERFSAQQFPDLHSELNLSSLELGDSALYFCASSVVGGLDSPLHFGNGTRLTVT.

This clonotype occurred a few times. The gene calls are TRBV5-5 and TRBJ2-4; possible D gene TRBD2, 7 bases. The length of the CDR3 is 15 residues. V dropped 2 bases and J dropped 0 bases, with 9 bases sitting between them. Looked up from germline, CDR1 is SGHKS and CDR2 is YYEKEE (reference sequence). The CDR3 is CASSLGGAAKNIQYF. CDR3 sequence (DNA): TGTGCCAGCAGCTTAGGGGGGGCAGCCAAAAACATTCAGTACTTC.